This T cell receptor beta chain was profiled in a study of OX40 agonist ivuxolimab in advanced cancers. This table comes from immunoSEQ multiplex PCR, and its TCRdb copy is limited to in-frame clones, with some not included. The profile shows roughly 60,000 clones, approximately 80% of them singletons. This sequence was found in an adult with an advanced solid tumor such as melanoma, head and neck, liver or kidney cancer. The material sequenced was CD4+ or CD8+ T cells sorted from blood, taken in a trial of the OX40 agonist ivuxolimab.

The CDR3 sequence is CASIIQSSYNSPLHF. The CDR3, as DNA: TGTGCCAGCATTATACAGAGCTCCTATAATTCACCCCTCCACTTT. The J gene is TRBJ1-6, the V gene TRBV2, with D hard to call. The CDR3 length is 15 residues. Germline V gives CDR1 SNHLY, CDR2 FYNNEI. Trimming cost V 7 bases and J 0 bases, with 10 bases left between them.